The clone carrying this TCR beta chain has a handful of counts. The antigen is not known. The germline gives CDR1 ENHRY, CDR2 SYGVKD. This CDR3 is built from 13 residues. V was pared by 3 bases and J by 8 bases, with 13 bases between. The use of a sample-barcoded 5' primer and a J-beta primer mix characterized a second PCR of about 7 to 12 cycles. Each CDR3 protein gets one entry after TCRdb re-called the 5' RACE reads with MiXCR. The repertoire holds about 620,000 distinct CDR3 sequences, with under 25% as singletons. The sample originates from a study of blood T cells in healthy people across ages. Overall study results and limits: Both naive CD4+ cell counts and diversity were greater in long-lived donors than in aged donors.

Samples each had at least 5 micrograms of total RNA extracted. The sequence was collected from a man between 65 and 85 years old in good health. The specimen sequenced was blood. V gene TRBV10-3 combines with J gene TRBJ1-2; D remains unclear. CDR3 region: CAISDQQVVGYTF. The CDR3 DNA follows: TGTGCCATCAGTGACCAGCAGGTGGTGGGCTACACCTTC.